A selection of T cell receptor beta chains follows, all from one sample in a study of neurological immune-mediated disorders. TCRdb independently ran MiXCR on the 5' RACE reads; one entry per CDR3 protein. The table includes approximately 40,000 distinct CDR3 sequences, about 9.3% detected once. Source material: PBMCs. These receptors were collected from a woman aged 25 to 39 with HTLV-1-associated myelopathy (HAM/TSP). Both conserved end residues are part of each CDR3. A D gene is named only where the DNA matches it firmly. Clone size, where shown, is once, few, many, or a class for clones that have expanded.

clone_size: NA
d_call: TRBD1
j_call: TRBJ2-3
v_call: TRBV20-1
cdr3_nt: TGCAGTGCTAGAGATCCCGGGACAGGGGGTAGCACAGATACGCAGTATTTT
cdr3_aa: CSARDPGTGGSTDTQYF

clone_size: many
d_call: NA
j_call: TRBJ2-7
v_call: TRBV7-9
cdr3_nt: TGTGCCAGCAGCTTAACTCCAGGGAATAGCGAGCAGTACTTC
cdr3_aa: CASSLTPGNSEQYF

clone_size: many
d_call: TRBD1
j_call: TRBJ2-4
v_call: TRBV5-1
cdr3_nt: TGCGCCAGCAGCTTGGCCGGGCAGGGGGCTACGGACATTCAGTACTTC
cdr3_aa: CASSLAGQGATDIQYF

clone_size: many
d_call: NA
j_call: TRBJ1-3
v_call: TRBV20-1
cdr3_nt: TGCAGTGCTAGAGGCGGGAATCCCACCATATATTTT
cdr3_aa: CSARGGNPTIYF

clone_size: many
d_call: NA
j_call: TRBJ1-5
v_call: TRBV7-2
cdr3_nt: TGTGCCAGCAGCTTAGTGTCTTTTAGCAATCAGCCCCAGCATTTT
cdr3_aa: CASSLVSFSNQPQHF

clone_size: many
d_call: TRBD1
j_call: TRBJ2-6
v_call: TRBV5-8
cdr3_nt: TGTGCCAGCAGCTTGGCCATGACAGGGGGATCTGGGGCCAACGTCCTGACTTTC
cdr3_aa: CASSLAMTGGSGANVLTF

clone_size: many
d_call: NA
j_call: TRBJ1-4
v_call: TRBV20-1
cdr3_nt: TGCAGTGCTAGTCCCGGGACAACTAATGAAAAACTGTTTTTT
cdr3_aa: CSASPGTTNEKLFF

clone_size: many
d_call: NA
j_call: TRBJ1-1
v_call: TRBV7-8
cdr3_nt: TGTGCCAGCAGTAGTTCGGTATGGAACACTGAAGCTTTCTTT
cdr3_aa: CASSSSVWNTEAFF

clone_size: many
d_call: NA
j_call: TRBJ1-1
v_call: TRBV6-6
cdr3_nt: TGTGCCAGCAGGGCGGGGAGGGGCTGGAACACTGAAGCTTTCTTT
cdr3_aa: CASRAGRGWNTEAFF

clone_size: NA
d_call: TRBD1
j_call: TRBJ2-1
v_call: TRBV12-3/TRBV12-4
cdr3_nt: TGTGCCAGCAGTCCCGGACAGGTGTTACGGCATGAGCAGTTCTTC
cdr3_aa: CASSPGQVLRHEQFF

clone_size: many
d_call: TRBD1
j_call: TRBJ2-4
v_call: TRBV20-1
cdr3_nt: TGCAGTGCTAGAGACAGGGACAGGCTAAACATTCAGTACTTC
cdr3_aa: CSARDRDRLNIQYF

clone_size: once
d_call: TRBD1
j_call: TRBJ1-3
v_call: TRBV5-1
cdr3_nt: TGCGCCAGCAGCTTTGGACTACAGGGGGCCGGCTCTGGAAACACCATATATTTT
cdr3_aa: CASSFGLQGAGSGNTIYF

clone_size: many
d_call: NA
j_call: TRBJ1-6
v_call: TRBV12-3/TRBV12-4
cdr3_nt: TGTGCCAGCAGTAATCAGAAATACTATTCACCCCTCCACTTT
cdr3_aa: CASSNQKYYSPLHF

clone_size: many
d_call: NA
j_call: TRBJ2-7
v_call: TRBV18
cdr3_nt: TGTGCCAGCTCACCTAAGACAGCAGGGTTTTACTACGAGCAGTACTTC
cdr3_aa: CASSPKTAGFYYEQYF

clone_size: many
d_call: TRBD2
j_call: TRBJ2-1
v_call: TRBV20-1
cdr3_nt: TGCAGTGCTGGCGGGGGTACTAATGAGCAGTTCTTC
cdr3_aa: CSAGGGTNEQFF

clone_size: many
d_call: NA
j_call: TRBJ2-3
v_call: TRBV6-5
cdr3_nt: TGTGCCAGCAGCCTCGGCAGTTACACAGATACGCAGTATTTT
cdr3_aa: CASSLGSYTDTQYF

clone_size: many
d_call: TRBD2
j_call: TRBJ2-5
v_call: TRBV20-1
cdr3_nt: TGCAGTGCTAGACGAACTAGCGGGGGTAACCAAGAGACCCAGTACTTC
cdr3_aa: CSARRTSGGNQETQYF

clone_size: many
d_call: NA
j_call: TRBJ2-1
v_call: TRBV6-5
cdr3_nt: TGTGCCAGCAGTCGGGGGAGTGGGATCGGAAACAATGAGCAGTTCTTC
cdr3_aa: CASSRGSGIGNNEQFF

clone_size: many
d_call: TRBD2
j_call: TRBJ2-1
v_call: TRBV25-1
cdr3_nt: TGTGCCAGCAGTACGGGGGGTCCACCTAATGAGCAGTTCTTC
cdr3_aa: CASSTGGPPNEQFF

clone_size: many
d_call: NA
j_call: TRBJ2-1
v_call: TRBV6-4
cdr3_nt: TGTGCCAGCAGTGATGGGTTTTTTAGATTGGTCAACGAGCAGTTCTTC
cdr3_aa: CASSDGFFRLVNEQFF

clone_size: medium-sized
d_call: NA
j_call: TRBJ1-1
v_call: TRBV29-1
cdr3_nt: TGCAGCGTTGCCACAGTATACACTGAAGCTTTCTTT
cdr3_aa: CSVATVYTEAFF

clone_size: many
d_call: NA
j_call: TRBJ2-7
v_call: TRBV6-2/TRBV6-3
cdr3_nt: TGTGCCAGCAGCGACTCCCCACCTGCCTACGAGCAGTACTTC
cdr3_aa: CASSDSPPAYEQYF

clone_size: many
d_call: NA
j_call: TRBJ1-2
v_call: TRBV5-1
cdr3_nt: TGCGCCAGCAGCTTGGAATCGGGTTTAGGATATGGCTACACCTTC
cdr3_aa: CASSLESGLGYGYTF

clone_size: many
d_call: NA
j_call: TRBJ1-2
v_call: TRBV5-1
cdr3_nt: TGCGCCAGCAGCCTGGGACTTGTAGGGCGAAATGGCTACACCTTC
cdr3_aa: CASSLGLVGRNGYTF

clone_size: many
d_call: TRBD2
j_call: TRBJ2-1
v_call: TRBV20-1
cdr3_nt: TGCAGTGCTAGAGATGGGGGAGGGTCGAGAAATGAGCAGTTCTTC
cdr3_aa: CSARDGGGSRNEQFF

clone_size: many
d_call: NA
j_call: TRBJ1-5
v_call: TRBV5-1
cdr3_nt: TGCGCCAGCAGCCTGACCGGACAAGCTAATCAGCCCCAGCATTTT
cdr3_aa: CASSLTGQANQPQHF

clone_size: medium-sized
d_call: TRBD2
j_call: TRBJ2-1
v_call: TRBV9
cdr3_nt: TGTGCCAGCAGCGCACCCCGGGAGGGGGACCATGAGCAGTTCTTC
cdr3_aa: CASSAPREGDHEQFF

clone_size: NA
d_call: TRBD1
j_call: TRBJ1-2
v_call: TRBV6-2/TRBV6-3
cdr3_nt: TGTGCCAGCAGTTCAGACCGGGACAGGGGACCGCTCGATGGCTACACCTTC
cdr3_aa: CASSSDRDRGPLDGYTF

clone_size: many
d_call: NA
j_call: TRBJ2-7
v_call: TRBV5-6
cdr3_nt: TGTGCCAGCAGCACACCCCATAGGTCCGGCGGCGAGCAGTACTTC
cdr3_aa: CASSTPHRSGGEQYF

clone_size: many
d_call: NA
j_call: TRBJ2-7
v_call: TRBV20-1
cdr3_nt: TGCAGTGCTAGAGCCTCCGGGACACTCTCCTACGAGCAGTACTTC
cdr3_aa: CSARASGTLSYEQYF

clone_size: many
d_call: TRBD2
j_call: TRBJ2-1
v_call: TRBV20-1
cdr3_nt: TGCAGTGCTAGAGGGTCGTCTAGCGGGGTCAATGAGCAGTTCTTC
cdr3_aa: CSARGSSSGVNEQFF

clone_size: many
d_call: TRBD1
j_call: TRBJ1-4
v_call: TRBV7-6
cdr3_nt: TGTGCCAGCAGCTTGCGACAGGGGGGAACTAATGAAAAACTGTTTTTT
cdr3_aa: CASSLRQGGTNEKLFF

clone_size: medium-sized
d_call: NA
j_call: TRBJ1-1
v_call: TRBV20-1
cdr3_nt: TGCAGTGCTACTCGAGACAGGATAATAATGAACACTGAAGCTTTCTTT
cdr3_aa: CSATRDRIIMNTEAFF

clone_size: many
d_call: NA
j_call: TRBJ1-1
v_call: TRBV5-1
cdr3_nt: TGCGCCAGCACCCTGACAGACGACACTGAAGCTTTCTTT
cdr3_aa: CASTLTDDTEAFF

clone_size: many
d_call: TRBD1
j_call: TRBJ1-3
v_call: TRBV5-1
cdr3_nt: TGCGCCAGCAGCTCAGAACCGACAGGGGGTCCTGGAAACACCATATATTTT
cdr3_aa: CASSSEPTGGPGNTIYF

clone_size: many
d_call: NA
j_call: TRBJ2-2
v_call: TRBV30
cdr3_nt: TGTGCCTGGAGTTCCCCCCAGGAAAGCGGGGAGCTGTTTTTT
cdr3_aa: CAWSSPQESGELFF

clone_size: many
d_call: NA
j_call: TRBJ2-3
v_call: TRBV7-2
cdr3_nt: TGTGCCAGCAGCTTATCAAGTGGATCAGATACGCAGTATTTT
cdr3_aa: CASSLSSGSDTQYF

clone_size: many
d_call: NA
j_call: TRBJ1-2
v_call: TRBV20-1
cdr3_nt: TGCAGTGCCACGACGGGGGGGAGCTATGGCTACACCTTC
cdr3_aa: CSATTGGSYGYTF